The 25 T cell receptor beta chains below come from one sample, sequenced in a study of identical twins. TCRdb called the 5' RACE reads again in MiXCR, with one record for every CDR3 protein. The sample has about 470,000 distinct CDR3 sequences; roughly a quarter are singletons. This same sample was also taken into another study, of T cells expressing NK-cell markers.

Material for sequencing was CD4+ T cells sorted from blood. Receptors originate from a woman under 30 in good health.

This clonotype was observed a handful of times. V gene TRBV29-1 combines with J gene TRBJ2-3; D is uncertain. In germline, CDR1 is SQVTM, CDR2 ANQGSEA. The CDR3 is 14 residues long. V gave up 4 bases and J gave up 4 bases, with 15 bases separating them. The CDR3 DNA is TGCAGCGTTGGGGCGCGAGTGGGATCAGATACGCAGTATTTT. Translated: CSVGARVGSDTQYF.

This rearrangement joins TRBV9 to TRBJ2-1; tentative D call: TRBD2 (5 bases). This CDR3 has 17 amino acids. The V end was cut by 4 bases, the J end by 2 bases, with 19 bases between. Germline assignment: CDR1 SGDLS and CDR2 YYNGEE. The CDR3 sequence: CASSIKRPLRAYNEQFF. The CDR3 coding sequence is TGTGCCAGCAGCATAAAGCGGCCTTTGCGGGCCTACAATGAGCAGTTCTTC.

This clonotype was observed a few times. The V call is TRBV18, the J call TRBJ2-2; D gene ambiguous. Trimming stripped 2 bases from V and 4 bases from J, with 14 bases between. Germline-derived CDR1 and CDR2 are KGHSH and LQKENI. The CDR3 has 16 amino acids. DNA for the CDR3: TGTGCCAGCTCACCAACCCCTTTAGGAACCACCGGGGAGCTGTTTTTT. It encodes CASSPTPLGTTGELFF.

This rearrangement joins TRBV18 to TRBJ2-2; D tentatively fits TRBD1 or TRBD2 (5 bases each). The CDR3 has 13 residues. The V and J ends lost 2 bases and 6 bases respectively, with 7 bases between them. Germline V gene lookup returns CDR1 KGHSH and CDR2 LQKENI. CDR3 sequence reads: CASSPGDAGELFF. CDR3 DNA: TGTGCCAGCTCACCAGGGGACGCCGGGGAGCTGTTTTTT.

DNA of the CDR3: TGTGCCAGCAGCTTAGGGGACGGATACAATGAGCAGTTCTTC. Protein product: CASSLGDGYNEQFF. The V gene is TRBV13, the J gene TRBJ2-1; D is undetermined. Trimming shortened V by 0 bases and J by 4 bases, and 7 bases separated the two germline ends. CDR1 and CDR2 from the germline V gene are PRHDT and FYEKMQ (reference sequence). CDR3 size: 14 residues. Together with reference TRBV13 and TRBJ2-1, the CDR3 gives the full variable domain: AAGVIQSPRHLIKEKRETATLKCYPIPRHDTVYWYQQGPGQDPQFLISFYEKMQSDKGSIPDRFSAQQFSDYHSELNMSSLELGDSALYFCASSLGDGYNEQFFGPGTRLTVL.

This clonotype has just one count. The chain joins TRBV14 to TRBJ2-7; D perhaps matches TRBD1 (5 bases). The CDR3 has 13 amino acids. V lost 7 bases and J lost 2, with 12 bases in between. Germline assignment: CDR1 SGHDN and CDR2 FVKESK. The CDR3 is CASTKGSTYEQYF. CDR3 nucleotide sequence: TGTGCCAGCACCAAGGGGTCGACCTACGAGCAGTACTTC.

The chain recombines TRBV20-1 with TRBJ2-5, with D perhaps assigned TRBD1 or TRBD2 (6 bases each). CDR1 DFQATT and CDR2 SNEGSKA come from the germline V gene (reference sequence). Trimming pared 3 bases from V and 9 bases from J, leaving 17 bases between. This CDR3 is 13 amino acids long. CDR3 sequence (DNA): TGCAGTGCTAGGTCCGGGGGCTTCGAGGCCCAGTACTTC. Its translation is CSARSGGFEAQYF.

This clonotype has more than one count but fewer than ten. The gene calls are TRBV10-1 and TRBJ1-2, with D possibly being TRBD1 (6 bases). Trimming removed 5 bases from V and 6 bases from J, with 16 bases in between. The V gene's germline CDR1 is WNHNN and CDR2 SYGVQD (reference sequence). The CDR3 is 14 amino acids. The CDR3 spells CASSPTRQDNGYTF. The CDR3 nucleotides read TGCGCCAGCAGTCCTACTCGACAGGATAATGGCTACACCTTC.

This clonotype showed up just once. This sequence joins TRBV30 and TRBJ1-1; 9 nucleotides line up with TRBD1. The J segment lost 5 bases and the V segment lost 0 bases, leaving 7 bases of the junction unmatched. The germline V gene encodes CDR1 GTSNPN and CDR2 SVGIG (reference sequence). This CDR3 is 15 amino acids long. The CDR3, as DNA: TGTGCCTGGAGTGTACTCCGACAGGGGGGAACTGAAGCTTTCTTT. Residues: CAWSVLRQGGTEAFF.

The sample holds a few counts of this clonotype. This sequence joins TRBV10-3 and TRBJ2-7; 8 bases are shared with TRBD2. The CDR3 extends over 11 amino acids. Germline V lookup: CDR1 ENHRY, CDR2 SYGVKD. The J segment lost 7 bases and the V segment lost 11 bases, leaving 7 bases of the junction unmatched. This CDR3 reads CAVGREGEQYF. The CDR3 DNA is TGTGCCGTAGGACGGGAGGGAGAGCAGTACTTC.

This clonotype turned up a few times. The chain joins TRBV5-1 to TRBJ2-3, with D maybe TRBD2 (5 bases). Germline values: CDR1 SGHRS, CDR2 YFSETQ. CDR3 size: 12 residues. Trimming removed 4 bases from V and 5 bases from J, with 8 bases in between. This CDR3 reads CASSTRGDTQYF. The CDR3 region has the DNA TGCGCCAGCAGCACACGGGGAGATACGCAGTATTTT.

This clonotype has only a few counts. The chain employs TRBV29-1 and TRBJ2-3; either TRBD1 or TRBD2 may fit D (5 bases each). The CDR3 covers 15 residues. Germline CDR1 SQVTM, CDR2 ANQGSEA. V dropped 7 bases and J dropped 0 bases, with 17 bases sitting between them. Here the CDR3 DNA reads TGCAGCGCCGAGGGGTCTAGGGGAAGCACAGATACGCAGTATTTT. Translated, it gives CSAEGSRGSTDTQYF.

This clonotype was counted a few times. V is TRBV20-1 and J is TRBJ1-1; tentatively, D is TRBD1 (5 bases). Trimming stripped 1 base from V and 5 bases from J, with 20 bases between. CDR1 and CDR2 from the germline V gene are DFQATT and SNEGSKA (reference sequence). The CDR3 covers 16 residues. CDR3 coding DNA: TGCAGTGCTAGAGTTCGGGGGAGGCGTTGGGTTACTGAAGCTTTCTTT. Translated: CSARVRGRRWVTEAFF.

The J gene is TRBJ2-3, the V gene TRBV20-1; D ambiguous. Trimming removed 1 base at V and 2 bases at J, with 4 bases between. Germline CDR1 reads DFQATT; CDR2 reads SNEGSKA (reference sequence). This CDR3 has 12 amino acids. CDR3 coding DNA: TGCAGTGCTAGAGTTTTCACAGATACGCAGTATTTT. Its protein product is CSARVFTDTQYF.

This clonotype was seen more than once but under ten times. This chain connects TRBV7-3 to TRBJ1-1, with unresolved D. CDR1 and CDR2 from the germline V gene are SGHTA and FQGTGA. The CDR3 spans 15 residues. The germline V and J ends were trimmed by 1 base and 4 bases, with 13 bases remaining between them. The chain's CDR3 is CASSLMEGSGTEAFF. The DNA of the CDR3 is TGTGCCAGCAGCTTAATGGAGGGTTCGGGCACTGAAGCTTTCTTT. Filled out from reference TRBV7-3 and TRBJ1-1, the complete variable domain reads GAGVSQTPSNKVTEKGKYVELRCDPISGHTALYWYRQSLGQGPEFLIYFQGTGAADDSGLPNDRFFAVRPEGSVSTLKIQRTERGDSAVYLCASSLMEGSGTEAFFGQGTRLTVV.

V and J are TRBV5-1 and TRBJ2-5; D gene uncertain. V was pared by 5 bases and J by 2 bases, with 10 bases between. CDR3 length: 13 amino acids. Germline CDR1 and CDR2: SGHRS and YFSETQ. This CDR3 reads CASRPQTQETQYF. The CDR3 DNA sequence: TGCGCCAGCAGGCCCCAGACACAAGAGACCCAGTACTTC.

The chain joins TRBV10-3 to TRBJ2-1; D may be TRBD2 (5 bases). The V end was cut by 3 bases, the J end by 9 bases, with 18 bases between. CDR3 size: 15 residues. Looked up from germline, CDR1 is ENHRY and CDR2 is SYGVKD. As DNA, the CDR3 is TGTGCCATCAGTGACCCGGGATACAGATTCACTGAGCAGTTCTTC. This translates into CAISDPGYRFTEQFF.

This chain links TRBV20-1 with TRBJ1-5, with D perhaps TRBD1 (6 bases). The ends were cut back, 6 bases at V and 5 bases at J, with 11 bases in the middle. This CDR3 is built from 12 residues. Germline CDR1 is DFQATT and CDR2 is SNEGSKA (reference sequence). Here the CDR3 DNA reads TGCAGTGCCGGACAGTACGATCAGCCCCAGCATTTT. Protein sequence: CSAGQYDQPQHF.

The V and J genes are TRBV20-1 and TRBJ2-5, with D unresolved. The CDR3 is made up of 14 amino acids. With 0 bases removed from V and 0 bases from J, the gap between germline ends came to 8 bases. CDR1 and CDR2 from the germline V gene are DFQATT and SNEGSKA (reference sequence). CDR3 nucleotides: TGCAGTGCTAGAGATTGGGCCAACCAAGAGACCCAGTACTTC. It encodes CSARDWANQETQYF.

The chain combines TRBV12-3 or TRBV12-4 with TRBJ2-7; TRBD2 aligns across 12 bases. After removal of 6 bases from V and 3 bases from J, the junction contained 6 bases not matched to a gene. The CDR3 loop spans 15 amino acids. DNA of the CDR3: TGTGCCAGCAGAAAGACTAGCGGGAGTCGCTACGAGCAGTACTTC. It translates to CASRKTSGSRYEQYF.

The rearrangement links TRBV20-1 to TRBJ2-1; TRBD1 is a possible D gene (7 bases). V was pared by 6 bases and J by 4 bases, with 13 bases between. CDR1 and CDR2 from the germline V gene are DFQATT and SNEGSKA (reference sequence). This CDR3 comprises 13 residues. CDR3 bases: TGCAGTGCGGGGCAGGGGGGATACAATGAGCAGTTCTTC. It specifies CSAGQGGYNEQFF.

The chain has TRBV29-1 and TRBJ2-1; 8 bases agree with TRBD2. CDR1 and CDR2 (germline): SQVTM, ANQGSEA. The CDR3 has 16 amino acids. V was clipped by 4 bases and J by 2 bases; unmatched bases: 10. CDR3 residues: CSVVFVGGEPYNEQFF. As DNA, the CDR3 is TGCAGCGTTGTCTTTGTCGGGGGGGAGCCCTACAATGAGCAGTTCTTC.

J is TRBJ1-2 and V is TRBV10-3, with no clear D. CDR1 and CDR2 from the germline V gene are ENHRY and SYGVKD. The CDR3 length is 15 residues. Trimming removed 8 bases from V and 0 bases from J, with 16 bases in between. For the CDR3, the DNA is TGTGCCATCCGACGGTCGCAGACTTCTAACTATGGCTACACCTTC. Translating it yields CAIRRSQTSNYGYTF.

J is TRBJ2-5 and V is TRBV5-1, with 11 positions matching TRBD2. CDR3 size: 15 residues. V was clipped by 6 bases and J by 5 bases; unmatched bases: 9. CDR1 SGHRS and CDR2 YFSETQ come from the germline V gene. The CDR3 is CASIRGLAGAETQYF. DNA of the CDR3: TGCGCCAGCATTCGTGGACTAGCGGGTGCGGAGACCCAGTACTTC. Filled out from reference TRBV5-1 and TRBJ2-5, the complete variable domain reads KAGVTQTPRYLIKTRGQQVTLSCSPISGHRSVSWYQQTPGQGLQFLFEYFSETQRNKGNFPGRFSGRQFSNSRSEMNVSTLELGDSALYLCASIRGLAGAETQYFGPGTRLLVL.

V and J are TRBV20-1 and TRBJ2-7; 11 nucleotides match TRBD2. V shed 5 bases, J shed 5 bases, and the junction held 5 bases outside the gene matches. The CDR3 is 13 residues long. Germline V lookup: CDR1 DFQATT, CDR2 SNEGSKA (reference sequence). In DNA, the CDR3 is TGCAGTGCTGTTAGCGGGGGGGCCCACGAGCAGTACTTC. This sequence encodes CSAVSGGAHEQYF.